The 28 T cell receptor beta chains in this list originate from one sample, sequenced in a study of blood T cell repertoires in COVID-19. The repertoire was sequenced with immunoSEQ multiplex PCR; TCRdb's copy has only in-frame clones and lacks some. The table has roughly 120,000 clones, roughly 88% seen once; the top ten hold 7.9%. The sequenced sample was peripheral blood. The receptor set was obtained from a woman over 75 with active or convalescent COVID-19.

V and J are TRBV9 and TRBJ2-1; D might be TRBD1 (6 bases). With 4 bases removed from V and 0 bases from J, the gap between germline ends came to 11 bases. Germline assignment: CDR1 SGDLS and CDR2 YYNGEE. The CDR3 contains 15 residues. The CDR3 DNA reads TGTGCCAGCAGCTACGACAGGAGCTCCTACAATGAGCAGTTCTTC. It encodes CASSYDRSSYNEQFF.

This rearrangement joins TRBV9 to TRBJ2-1; D might be TRBD1 (6 bases). V lost 2 bases to trimming and J lost 2 bases, with 11 bases between them. The CDR3 contains 15 residues. From germline, CDR1 is SGDLS and CDR2 YYNGEE. CDR3 nucleotide sequence: TGTGCCAGCAGCGTCTTCCAGGGGACCTACAATGAGCAGTTCTTC. Protein: CASSVFQGTYNEQFF.

The chain employs TRBV5-1 and TRBJ2-5; tentatively, D is TRBD2 (5 bases). CDR1 and CDR2 from the germline V gene are SGHRS and YFSETQ. V shed 1 base and J shed 3 bases, with 10 bases lying between them. The CDR3 has 14 residues. CDR3 sequence: CASSLSTREETQYF. The CDR3 DNA reads as TGCGCCAGCAGCTTGAGTACGCGGGAAGAGACCCAGTACTTC.

This clone came up a few times. The genes are TRBV6-5 and TRBJ1-2; D may be TRBD1 (5 bases). This CDR3 spans 14 amino acids. Per the germline V gene, CDR1 is MNHEY and CDR2 is SVGAGI. Trimming removed 0 bases from V and 6 bases from J, with 11 bases in between. CDR3 in DNA: TGTGCCAGCAGTTACTCGAATCCAGGGAATGGCTACACCTTC. Encoded protein: CASSYSNPGNGYTF.

V and J are TRBV27 and TRBJ2-1; TRBD1 might be the D (5 bases). V lost 6 bases and J lost 7, with 22 bases in between. This CDR3 is built from 16 residues. Germline CDR1 MNHEY, CDR2 SMNVEV (reference sequence). The CDR3: CASSPRSSDMGNEQFF. CDR3 in DNA: TGTGCCAGCAGCCCCCGATCTTCGGACATGGGGAATGAGCAGTTCTTC.

V gene TRBV12-1 combines with J gene TRBJ1-5; the table calls TRBD1, which could not be checked here. TRBV12-1 is labeled a pseudogene. This CDR3 has 15 residues. The CDR3 protein is CASSFTGTGIEPQHF. The CDR3 region has the DNA TGTGCCAGCAGCTTTACCGGGACAGGGATCGAGCCCCAGCATTTT.

The chain has TRBV5-1 and TRBJ2-1; D unclear. In germline, CDR1 is SGHRS, CDR2 YFSETQ. The germline V and J ends were trimmed by 6 bases and 6 bases, with 13 bases remaining between them. This CDR3 region has 13 residues. The CDR3 spells CASTSGFSNEQFF. CDR3 DNA: TGCGCCAGCACCTCGGGTTTTAGCAATGAGCAGTTCTTC.

CDR3: CASSPGQSTGELFF. The CDR3 DNA reads as TGTGCCAGCAGCCCGGGACAGTCCACCGGGGAGCTGTTTTTT. This chain links TRBV7-3 with TRBJ2-2, with TRBD1 matching over 7 bases. V dropped 5 bases and J dropped 4; count of bases not matched to a gene: 4. The CDR3 has 14 amino acids. Germline CDR1 is SGHTA and CDR2 is FQGTGA.

V is TRBV28 and J is TRBJ2-1; 13 bases line up with TRBD2. With V trimmed by 2 bases and J by 12 bases, 22 bases remained unmatched. The germline V gene has CDR1 MDHEN and CDR2 SYDVKM. This CDR3 has 20 residues. The DNA of the CDR3 is TGTGCCAGCAGTTTAGGTGGACTAGCGGGAGAGGGTCGGCCCGTGGTTAGGCAGTTCTTC. It codes for CASSLGGLAGEGRPVVRQFF.

V usage is TRBV7-9 and J usage is TRBJ2-7, with 7 bases matching TRBD2. The CDR3 has 14 residues. CDR1 is SEHNR, CDR2 FQNEAQ, per germline (reference sequence). The junction had 4 bases not matched to a gene; V was cut back by 0 bases and J by 5 bases. This CDR3 reads CASSLAGGPHEQYF. In nucleotides, the CDR3 is TGTGCCAGCAGCTTAGCGGGAGGGCCTCACGAGCAGTACTTC.

V gene TRBV27 combines with J gene TRBJ2-7, with 12 bases fitting TRBD2. This CDR3 contains 14 residues. J gave up 4 bases and V 6 bases, and 4 bases lay outside the gene matches. Germline CDR1 reads MNHEY; CDR2 reads SMNVEV (reference sequence). The CDR3 loop is CASSRGTSGYEQYF. The DNA for the CDR3 is TGTGCCAGCAGCCGAGGGACTAGCGGGTACGAGCAGTACTTC.

The CDR3 loop reads CASSQDRGRGNYGYTF. The CDR3 DNA reads TGCGCCAGCAGCCAAGATCGAGGCAGGGGCAACTATGGCTACACCTTC. V is TRBV4-1 and J is TRBJ1-2; D is perhaps TRBD1 (6 bases). This CDR3 is built from 16 residues. Germline V gene lookup returns CDR1 MGHRA and CDR2 YSYEKL. The V and J ends lost 0 bases and 2 bases respectively, with 13 bases between them.

The V call is TRBV11-3, the J call TRBJ2-7, with D maybe TRBD2 (5 bases). The CDR3 runs to 16 residues. The V gene's germline CDR1 is SGHNT and CDR2 YENEEA. V lost 1 base and J 3 bases, leaving 16 bases between the germline ends. CDR3 amino acids: CASSLARGRRSYEQYF. Written as DNA, the CDR3 is TGTGCCAGCAGCTTAGCCCGGGGAAGAAGGAGCTACGAGCAGTACTTC.

The CDR3 spells CASSLSPSEEQYF. For the CDR3, the DNA is TGTGCCAGCAGCTTAAGTCCTTCGGAGGAGCAGTACTTC. The rearrangement links TRBV7-9 to TRBJ2-7; D gene uncertain. V was pared by 2 bases and J by 7 bases, with 12 bases between. The CDR3 contains 13 residues. Germline V gene data show CDR1 as SEHNR and CDR2 as FQNEAQ (reference sequence).

This sequence joins TRBV9 and TRBJ2-5; 9 nucleotides agree with TRBD1. The CDR3 covers 16 residues. V lost 0 bases, J lost 5 bases, and 8 bases stayed unmatched. Per the germline V gene, CDR1 is SGDLS and CDR2 is YYNGEE. The CDR3, as DNA: TGTGCCAGCAGCGTAGTGGGGACAGGGCTGGGGGAGACCCAGTACTTC. Its protein is CASSVVGTGLGETQYF.

The chain is built from TRBV19 and TRBJ2-5; 12 bases line up with TRBD2. The J segment lost 5 bases and the V segment lost 6 bases, leaving 10 bases of the junction unmatched. Germline CDR1 and CDR2: LNHDA and SQIVND (reference sequence). The CDR3 loop spans 16 amino acids. The DNA of the CDR3 is TGTGCCAGTAGCCCTGATAGGCTAGCGGGGGGGGAGACCCAGTACTTC. Its protein is CASSPDRLAGGETQYF.

V gene TRBV7-9 combines with J gene TRBJ1-2, with 8 nucleotides matching TRBD1. Per the germline V gene, CDR1 is SEHNR and CDR2 is FQNEAQ (reference sequence). J lost 4 bases, V lost 2 bases, and 6 bases had no gene match. The CDR3 runs 15 residues. The CDR3 is CASSLPGQGFYGYTF. The CDR3 bases are TGTGCCAGCAGCTTACCAGGACAGGGATTCTATGGCTACACCTTC.

This chain links TRBV7-2 with TRBJ2-2; 8 nucleotides line up with TRBD2. This CDR3 spans 15 amino acids. Per the germline V gene, CDR1 is SGHTA and CDR2 is FQGNSA. Trimming at V came to 4 bases and at J to 5 bases, leaving 6 bases not matched to a gene. The CDR3 DNA reads TGTGCCAGCAGCTGGGGACTAGGGGGAACCGGGGAGCTGTTTTTT. Its translation is CASSWGLGGTGELFF.

The chain couples TRBV7-9 to TRBJ1-2; maybe TRBD1 (5 bases). The CDR3 contains 15 residues. Germline V gene data show CDR1 as SEHNR and CDR2 as FQNEAQ (reference sequence). Trimming removed 1 base from V and 4 bases from J, with 13 bases in between. The CDR3 is CASSLDGTGAYGYTF. The CDR3 nucleotides read TGTGCCAGCAGCTTAGATGGGACGGGAGCCTATGGCTACACCTTC.

The genes are TRBV19 and TRBJ2-7; the match to TRBD1 covers 8 bases. The germline CDR1 and CDR2 sequences are LNHDA and SQIVND (reference sequence). V was pared by 7 bases and J by 5 bases, with 13 bases of the junction left unmatched. CDR3 size: 15 residues. The CDR3 DNA reads as TGTGCCAGTAATAAGTTTGGACAGGGCGGCGACGAGCAGTACTTC. Its protein is CASNKFGQGGDEQYF.

V is TRBV7-8 and J is TRBJ1-5, with a tentative D call TRBD1 (5 bases). Germline V CDR1 and CDR2: SGHVS, FQNEAQ. V lost 0 bases and J lost 5, with 14 bases in between. There are 16 residues in the CDR3. CDR3 region: CASSLAVAGPYQPQHF. The CDR3 DNA follows: TGTGCCAGCAGCTTAGCAGTTGCAGGGCCGTATCAGCCCCAGCATTTT.

This rearrangement joins TRBV18 to TRBJ2-7, with 7 nucleotides matching TRBD1. Germline values: CDR1 KGHSH, CDR2 LQKENI. CDR3 length: 14 amino acids. The V segment lost 3 bases and the J segment 4 bases; nucleotides outside the gene matches: 6. CDR3 residues: CASSPKGARYEQYF. The CDR3 DNA follows: TGTGCCAGCTCACCCAAGGGGGCGCGGTACGAGCAGTACTTC.

The CDR3 region is CASRKQGSGANVLTF. CDR3 sequence (DNA): TGCGCCAGCAGAAAACAGGGATCCGGGGCCAACGTCCTGACTTTC. The chain has TRBV5-1 and TRBJ2-6; D is perhaps TRBD1 (6 bases). The germline CDR1 and CDR2 sequences are SGHRS and YFSETQ. The CDR3 contains 15 residues. The V end was cut by 5 bases, the J end by 4 bases, with 13 bases between.

This clone was found once. The CDR3 does not end in the conserved phenylalanine or tryptophan, so this is likely a read error. Because the CDR3's place on the DNA is in doubt, the DNA is left out and the CDR3 is given as listed by TCRdb. The gene calls are TRBV10-1 and TRBJ2-6; the DNA was not compared with TRBD2, the D call given in the table. The CDR3 numbers 8 amino acids, ends counted. CDR1 is WNHNN and CDR2 is SYGVQD in the germline V gene (reference sequence). Here the CDR3 reads CASSDLVS.

The chain is built from TRBV7-3 and TRBJ2-5, with TRBD2 identical over 14 bases. Germline V gene sequence: CDR1 SGHTA, CDR2 FQGTGA. The CDR3 is 18 amino acids. After removal of 5 bases from V and 5 bases from J, the junction contained 13 bases not matched to a gene. The CDR3, as DNA: TGTGCCAGCAGCCCCGTGCGACTAGCGGGAGGGGAGGGGGAGACCCAGTACTTC. Residues: CASSPVRLAGGEGETQYF.

The chain combines TRBV11-2 with TRBJ2-2; 8 bases agree with TRBD2. Germline trimming cut 1 base from V and 1 base from J; bases unmatched to any gene: 2. Germline CDR1 SGHAT, CDR2 FQNNGV. This CDR3 is 16 amino acids long. CDR3 loop: CASSLVAGMNTGELFF. The CDR3 DNA reads as TGTGCCAGCAGCTTAGTAGCGGGAATGAACACCGGGGAGCTGTTTTTT.

On this clone itself: This same CDR3 is encoded by further DNA sequences in the sample. The chain employs TRBV9 and TRBJ1-3; D gene unclear. The CDR3 has 14 residues. Germline-derived CDR1 and CDR2 are SGDLS and YYNGEE. V shed 0 bases and J shed 4 bases, with 8 bases lying between them. The CDR3 region is CASSVVGGGNTIYF. CDR3 coding DNA: TGTGCCAGCAGCGTAGTTGGAGGGGGAAACACCATATATTTT.

This chain connects TRBV5-1 to TRBJ2-1, with 14 bases that match TRBD2. CDR3 size: 16 residues. V lost 4 bases, J lost 9 bases, and 9 bases stayed unmatched. The germline V gene has CDR1 SGHRS and CDR2 YFSETQ. CDR3 in amino acids: CASSVPGLAGVSEQFF. CDR3 nucleotides: TGCGCCAGCAGCGTCCCGGGACTAGCGGGAGTGAGTGAGCAGTTCTTC.